The text below deals with one TCR beta chain. The data stem from a study of blood T cell repertoires in COVID-19. Study-level information: The United States, Italy and Spain were the sources of the acute and convalescent COVID-19 samples. Sources were T cells, B-cell-depleted T cells, or PBMCs; the material itself was cDNA or gDNA.

CDR1 MNHNY and CDR2 SVGAGI come from the germline V gene (reference sequence). The germline V and J ends were trimmed by 1 base and 4 bases, with 14 bases remaining between them. The CDR3 sequence is 16 residues long. Participants' own reports of clinical history determined their cohort assignment. Resolution of symptoms, clearance, or two negative PCRs was present in recovered Cohort 3 donors. TCRdb keeps only in-frame clones here, not all; method: immunoSEQ multiplex PCR. The top ten hold roughly 8.8% of the sample, which has 150,000 to 200,000 clones, more than 70% seen once. The chain recombines TRBV6-6 with TRBJ1-5, with TRBD1 as a possible D gene (6 bases). Sequenced sample: PBMCs or T cells enriched from blood (not recorded which). The origin of this receptor is a woman between 18 and 29 years old who had recovered from COVID-19. The CDR3 coding sequence is TGTGCCAGCAGTTACTGGCAGGGGTCCTCAAATCAGCCCCAGCATTTT. Translating it yields CASSYWQGSSNQPQHF.